Sample share makes the clone carrying this TCR beta chain medium-sized. What it binds is unknown. An end of the junction differs from the germline gene, which may be a read error. These data belong to a study of vaccination effects on CD4 cells after COVID-19. Overall study: A couple of convalescent patients gave samples 16 days and one week before vaccination. Study-level points and caveats: In people who had recovered, most post-vaccine spike-reactive clones were new vaccine-induced clones.

Antigen-specific CD4+ T cells were expanded with viral peptide pools in the ViraFEST assay before sequencing. Culturing for 10 days preceded CD4+ T cell isolation. The infection with SARS-CoV-2 (confirmed by PCR) occurred in this person between March and December 2020. Cultures got half-medium changes with IL-2 on days 3 and 7. Per the germline V gene, CDR1 is SSHAT and CDR2 is FNYEAQ (reference sequence). The CDR3 spans 13 residues. Only in-frame clones appear in the TCRdb table, and some are missing; sequencing was by immunoSEQ multiplex PCR. The data hold more than 35,000 clones, with around 69% observed a single time.

The sequencing here drew on CD4+ T cells from PBMCs cultured with HCoV-NL63 spike peptides, taken before COVID-19 vaccination. This sequence was found in a human donor who had a prior SARS-CoV-2 infection. The chain carries TRBV7-7 and TRBJ1-1; possibly TRBD1 for D (5 bases). The CDR3 sequence: CASSQQAGTEAFF. The CDR3 nucleotides read TGTGCTAGCAGCCAACAGGCCGGGACTGAAGCTTTCTTT.